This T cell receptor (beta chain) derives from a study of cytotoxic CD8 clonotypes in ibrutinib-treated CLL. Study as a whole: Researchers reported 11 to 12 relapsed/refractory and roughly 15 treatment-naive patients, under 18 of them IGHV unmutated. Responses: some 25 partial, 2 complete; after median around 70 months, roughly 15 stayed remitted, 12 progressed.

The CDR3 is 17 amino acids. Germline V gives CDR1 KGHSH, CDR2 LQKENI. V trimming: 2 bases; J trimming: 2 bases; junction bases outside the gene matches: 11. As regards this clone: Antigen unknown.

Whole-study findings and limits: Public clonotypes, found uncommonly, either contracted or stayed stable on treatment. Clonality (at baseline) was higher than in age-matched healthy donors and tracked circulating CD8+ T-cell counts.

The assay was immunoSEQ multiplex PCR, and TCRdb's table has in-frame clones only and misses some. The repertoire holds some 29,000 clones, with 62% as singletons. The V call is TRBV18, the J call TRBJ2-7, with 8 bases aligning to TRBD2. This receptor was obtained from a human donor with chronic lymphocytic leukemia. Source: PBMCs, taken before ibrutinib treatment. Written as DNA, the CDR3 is TGTGCCAGCTCACCAATAGTTGGCACTAGCGGTCCCTACGAGCAGTACTTC. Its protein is CASSPIVGTSGPYEQYF.